This is a list of T cell receptor beta chains from one sample in a study of blood T cells in healthy people across ages. TCRdb re-called the 5' RACE reads through MiXCR, storing one row per CDR3 protein. Of 850,000 to 1,100,000 distinct CDR3 sequences in the sample, more than 30% were seen once. Input material: blood. Receptor source: a young man in good health. The CDR3 runs from the conserved cysteine through the conserved F or W. D genes are given only for firm matches. Size is stated for part of the rows, as once, few or many counts, or as a class when the clone is expanded.

CDR3 length	V gene	J gene	clone size	D gene	CDR3 protein	CDR3 DNA
14	TRBV27	TRBJ2-3	NA	NA	CASAFLERTDTQYF	TGTGCCAGCGCTTTCCTTGAGCGCACAGATACGCAGTATTTT
17	TRBV5-1	TRBJ2-1	few	NA	CASSSSGQGSSYNEQFF	TGCGCCAGCAGCTCCTCAGGGCAGGGGAGCTCCTACAATGAGCAGTTCTTC
14	TRBV2	TRBJ2-1	few	TRBD2	CASTQPAGVNEQFF	TGTGCCAGCACCCAGCCAGCGGGGGTCAATGAGCAGTTCTTC
15	TRBV6-5	TRBJ2-1	NA	TRBD1	CASSYGTGDLETQFF	TGTGCCAGCAGTTACGGGACAGGGGATTTGGAGACCCAGTTCTTC
15	TRBV4-1	TRBJ1-2	few	TRBD1	CASSQFTDRINGYTF	TGCGCCAGCAGCCAATTTACGGACAGGATAAATGGCTACACCTTC
16	TRBV4-1	TRBJ2-3	NA	NA	CASSQEEGGSTDTQYF	TGCGCCAGCAGCCAAGAAGAGGGGGGTAGCACAGATACGCAGTATTTT
14	TRBV6-2/TRBV6-3	TRBJ1-5	few	NA	CASSTGTFRQPQHF	TGTGCCAGCAGTACCGGGACATTTCGACAGCCCCAGCATTTT
12	TRBV9	TRBJ1-2	NA	NA	CASSAASYGYTF	TGTGCCAGCAGCGCCGCAAGCTATGGCTACACCTTC
17	TRBV29-1	TRBJ2-1	NA	NA	CSVEGEVQYSSYNEQFF	TGCAGCGTTGAAGGGGAGGTCCAGTATAGCTCCTACAATGAGCAGTTCTTC
13	TRBV5-1	TRBJ2-3	NA	NA	CASSIGRADTQYF	TGCGCCAGCAGCATTGGACGCGCAGATACGCAGTATTTT
15	TRBV4-1	TRBJ1-1	NA	NA	CASSQVPAGVTEAFF	TGCGCCAGCAGCCAAGTCCCTGCAGGGGTGACTGAAGCTTTCTTT
13	TRBV7-9	TRBJ1-2	few	NA	CASSLAERRGYTF	TGTGCCAGCAGCTTAGCCGAACGGAGGGGCTACACCTTC
15	TRBV18	TRBJ2-3	few	TRBD2	CASSLSSGGPNTQYF	TGTGCCAGCTCACTATCTAGCGGGGGCCCGAATACGCAGTATTTT
15	TRBV11-2	TRBJ2-3	NA	NA	CASSSDWRAADTQYF	TGTGCCAGCAGCTCGGACTGGCGGGCGGCAGATACGCAGTATTTT
15	TRBV4-1	TRBJ2-1	NA	TRBD2	CASSQLGTTYNEQFF	TGCGCCAGCAGCCAGCTAGGGACTACCTACAATGAGCAGTTCTTC
13	TRBV20-1	TRBJ1-1	NA	NA	CSVVGTGNTEAFF	TGCAGTGTGGTTGGGACGGGGAACACTGAAGCTTTCTTT
13	TRBV7-9	TRBJ2-7	NA	NA	CASSPSTRGEQYF	TGTGCCAGCAGCCCTTCAACACGGGGCGAGCAGTACTTC
15	TRBV12-3/TRBV12-4	TRBJ2-4	few	NA	CASRLKRGGANIQYF	TGTGCCAGCAGACTAAAAAGGGGGGGGGCCAACATTCAGTACTTC
14	TRBV6-5	TRBJ1-5	few	NA	CASSYVIGNQPQHF	TGTGCCAGCAGTTATGTCATAGGCAATCAGCCCCAGCATTTT
14	TRBV7-3	TRBJ1-1	few	NA	CASSLGEGHTEAFF	TGTGCCAGCAGCCTGGGGGAGGGTCACACTGAAGCTTTCTTT
14	TRBV4-3	TRBJ2-7	few	NA	CASSQEAGSYEQYF	TGCGCCAGCAGCCAAGAGGCAGGATCCTACGAGCAGTACTTC
13	TRBV28	TRBJ1-5	NA	NA	CASSFYRGRATHF	TGTGCCAGCAGTTTCTACCGTGGGAGAGCCACGCATTTT
12	TRBV20-1	TRBJ2-5	many	NA	CSAPWGSETQYF	TGCAGTGCACCCTGGGGGAGTGAGACCCAGTACTTC